This T cell receptor beta chain was observed in a study of T cell repertoires in cytomegalovirus infection. The CDR3 is made up of 13 amino acids. J was trimmed by 7 bases and V by 4 bases; bases with no gene match: 6. The germline CDR1 and CDR2 sequences are SGHAT and FQNNGV. TCRdb passed the reads through MiXCR, listing each CDR3 protein once. The table lists fewer than 1,000,000 distinct CDR3 sequences, around 31% of them singletons. A note on this clonotype: Its antigen remains unidentified.

The source of this sequence is a human donor in good health (CMV status not recorded). Some clones in this sample may be carry-over from other donors' samples. The sample here was cultured CD8+ T cells from PBMCs, taken from culture after CMV antigen stimulation. The gene calls are TRBV11-2 and TRBJ2-5; the match to TRBD2 covers 7 bases. CDR3 region: CASSSRPGGTQYF. CDR3 sequence (DNA): TGTGCCAGCAGCTCCCGACCGGGAGGGACCCAGTACTTC.